This T cell receptor beta chain emerged from a study of molecular identifiers for immune sequencing clone quantification. For this clonotype: Its antigen is not identified.

The use of previously described methods and listed TCR primers produced the bulk TCR libraries. A single record per CDR3 protein comes from TCRdb applying MiXCR to the PCR reads. The repertoire has just under 650,000 distinct CDR3 sequences, about 20% of them found once; the top ten carry under 0.95%. Study-wide points: Whereas clones above 20 RNA copies held under 1% of naive-cell molecules, they held over 97% of effector molecules. Among 800,000 to 1,000,000 naive cells, as was reported, spiked Jurkat TCR RNA from one cell was detectable.

Sequenced material: naive CD8+ T cells from blood, with Jurkat cell RNA spiked in. Subset meaning: FACS-sorted CD8+CD4-CCR7+CD45RA+ naive T cells. The source of this sequence is a human donor in good health. Some libraries in this study had Jurkat cell RNA spiked in.

The CDR3 DNA reads as TGTGCCAGCAGCCGTCCAAGCGGGGGGCCCGGGGATACGCAGTATTTT. Amino acids: CASSRPSGGPGDTQYF. The chain recombines TRBV21-1 with TRBJ2-3; the table gives TRBD2 as D, unverified against the DNA. TRBV21-1 is a pseudogene. The CDR3 loop spans 16 amino acids.